The rows below give T cell receptor beta chains drawn from one sample of a study of T cells in Graves' hyperthyroidism and ophthalmopathy. TCRdb reprocessed the multiplex PCR reads via MiXCR and lists one record per CDR3 protein. The table lists more than 350,000 distinct CDR3 sequences, more than 14% of them singletons. Sequenced material: blood. The receptors derive from a woman aged 25 to 39 with Graves' ophthalmopathy. Each CDR3 is given with its conserved first and last residue. D genes are given only for firm matches. Expanded clones get a size class; other rows say once, few or many, or leave the size out.

J gene: TRBJ2-7
V gene: TRBV19
clone size: few
D gene: TRBD1
CDR3 protein: CASRPDRGRYEQYF
CDR3 DNA: TGTGCCAGTAGACCCGACAGGGGAAGATACGAGCAGTACTTC

J gene: TRBJ1-1
V gene: TRBV11-2
clone size: few
D gene: -
CDR3 protein: CASSSLRPPREAFF
CDR3 DNA: TGTGCCAGCAGCTCCCTGCGCCCTCCCCGTGAAGCTTTCTTT

J gene: TRBJ2-4
V gene: TRBV7-9
clone size: many
D gene: TRBD2
CDR3 protein: CASSSGLAGGTDIQYF
CDR3 DNA: TGTGCCAGCAGCTCGGGACTAGCGGGGGGGACGGACATTCAGTACTTC

J gene: TRBJ2-5
V gene: TRBV7-3
clone size: -
D gene: TRBD2
CDR3 protein: CASSLRGTSGGIYQETQYF
CDR3 DNA: TGTGCCAGCAGCTTAAGAGGGACTAGCGGGGGTATTTACCAAGAGACCCAGTACTTC

J gene: TRBJ2-5
V gene: TRBV12-3/TRBV12-4
clone size: -
D gene: TRBD2
CDR3 protein: CASSRGLAGGEETQYF
CDR3 DNA: TGTGCCAGCAGTCGCGGACTAGCGGGGGGGGAAGAGACCCAGTACTTC

J gene: TRBJ2-5
V gene: TRBV27
clone size: many
D gene: TRBD2
CDR3 protein: CASVRIAPLRTSGPQETQYF
CDR3 DNA: TGTGCCAGCGTAAGAATCGCCCCCCTCAGGACTAGCGGGCCCCAAGAGACCCAGTACTTC

J gene: TRBJ1-5
V gene: TRBV5-6
clone size: many
D gene: TRBD1
CDR3 protein: CASSLGTGVGNQPQHF
CDR3 DNA: TGTGCCAGCAGCTTGGGGACAGGGGTGGGCAATCAGCCCCAGCATTTT

J gene: TRBJ1-4
V gene: TRBV19
clone size: many
D gene: -
CDR3 protein: CASSGGYGSNEKLFF
CDR3 DNA: TGTGCCAGTAGTGGGGGCTACGGCAGTAATGAAAAACTGTTTTTT

J gene: TRBJ1-3
V gene: TRBV7-2
clone size: many
D gene: -
CDR3 protein: CASSFRQGAAGNTIYF
CDR3 DNA: TGTGCCAGCAGCTTCCGGCAAGGGGCAGCTGGAAACACCATATATTTT

J gene: TRBJ2-1
V gene: TRBV19
clone size: few
D gene: TRBD2
CDR3 protein: CASSTPRRGLADNEQFF
CDR3 DNA: TGTGCCAGTAGTACCCCCCGGAGGGGACTAGCTGACAATGAGCAGTTCTTC

J gene: TRBJ2-5
V gene: TRBV27
clone size: many
D gene: -
CDR3 protein: CASSKGTAQETQYF
CDR3 DNA: TGTGCCAGCAGTAAGGGGACTGCCCAAGAGACCCAGTACTTC

J gene: TRBJ2-1
V gene: TRBV3-1
clone size: many
D gene: -
CDR3 protein: CASSQDRRGGPNEQFF
CDR3 DNA: TGTGCCAGCAGCCAAGATAGGCGGGGTGGCCCCAATGAGCAGTTCTTC

J gene: TRBJ2-7
V gene: TRBV2
clone size: many
D gene: -
CDR3 protein: CASKGDSGYEQYF
CDR3 DNA: TGTGCCAGCAAGGGGGATAGCGGCTACGAGCAGTACTTC